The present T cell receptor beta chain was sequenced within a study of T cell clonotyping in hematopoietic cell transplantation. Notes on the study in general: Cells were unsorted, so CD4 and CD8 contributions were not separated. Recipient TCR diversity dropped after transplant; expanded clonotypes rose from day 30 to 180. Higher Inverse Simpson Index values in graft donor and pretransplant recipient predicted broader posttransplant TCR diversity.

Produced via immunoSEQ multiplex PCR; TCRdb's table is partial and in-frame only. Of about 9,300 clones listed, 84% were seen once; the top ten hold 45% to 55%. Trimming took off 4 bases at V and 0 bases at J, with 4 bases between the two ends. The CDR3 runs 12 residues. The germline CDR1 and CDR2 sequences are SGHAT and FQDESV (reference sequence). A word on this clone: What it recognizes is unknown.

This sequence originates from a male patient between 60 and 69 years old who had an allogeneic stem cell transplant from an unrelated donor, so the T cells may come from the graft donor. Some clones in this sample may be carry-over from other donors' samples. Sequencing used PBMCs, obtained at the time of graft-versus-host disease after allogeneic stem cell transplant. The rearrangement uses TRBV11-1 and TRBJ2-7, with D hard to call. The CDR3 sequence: CASSWSSYEQYF. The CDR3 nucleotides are TGTGCCAGCAGCTGGAGCTCCTACGAGCAGTACTTC.